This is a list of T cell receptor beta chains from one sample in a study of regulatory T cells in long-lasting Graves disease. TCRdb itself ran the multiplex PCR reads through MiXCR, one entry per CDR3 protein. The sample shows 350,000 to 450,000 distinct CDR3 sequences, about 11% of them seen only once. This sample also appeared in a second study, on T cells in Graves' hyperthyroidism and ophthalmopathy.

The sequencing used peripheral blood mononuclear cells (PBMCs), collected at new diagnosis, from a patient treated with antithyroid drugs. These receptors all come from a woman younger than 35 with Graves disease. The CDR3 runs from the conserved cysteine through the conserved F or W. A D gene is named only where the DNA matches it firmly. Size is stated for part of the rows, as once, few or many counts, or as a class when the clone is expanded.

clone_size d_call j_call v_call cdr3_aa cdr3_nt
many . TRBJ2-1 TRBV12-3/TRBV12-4 CASSFLRGGNEQFF TGTGCCAGCAGTTTTCTACGAGGGGGCAATGAGCAGTTCTTC
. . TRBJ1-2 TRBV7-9 CASSPDRSGYTF TGTGCCAGCAGCCCTGACAGGTCCGGCTACACCTTC
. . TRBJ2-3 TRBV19 CASKARVLTDTQYF TGTGCCAGTAAAGCCAGGGTACTCACAGATACGCAGTATTTT
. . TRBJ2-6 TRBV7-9 CASSQSPGWSGASVLTF TGTGCCAGCAGCCAAAGCCCGGGCTGGTCTGGGGCCAGCGTCCTGACTTTC
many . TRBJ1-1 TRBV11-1 CASSLEGSTNTEAFF TGCGCCAGCAGCTTGGAAGGGTCGACGAACACTGAAGCTTTCTTT
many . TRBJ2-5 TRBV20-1 CSALFETQYF TGCAGTGCCCTATTCGAGACCCAGTACTTC
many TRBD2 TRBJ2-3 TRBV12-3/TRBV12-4 CASTHTQTSGDTQYF TGTGCCAGCACCCATACCCAGACTAGCGGAGATACGCAGTATTTT
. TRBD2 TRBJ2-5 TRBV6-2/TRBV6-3 CASSDIAGGAQETQYF TGTGCCAGCAGTGATATAGCGGGGGGGGCCCAAGAGACCCAGTACTTC
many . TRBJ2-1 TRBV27 CASSPYRTSFYRYNEQFF TGTGCCAGCAGTCCATACCGCACTAGCTTTTATCGCTACAATGAGCAGTTCTTC
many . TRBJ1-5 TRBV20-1 CSAPWGGVSNQPQHF TGCAGTGCCCCATGGGGAGGAGTAAGCAATCAGCCCCAGCATTTT
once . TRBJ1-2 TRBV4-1 CASSGAGALYGYTF TGCGCCAGCAGCGGGGCAGGGGCTCTCTATGGCTACACCTTC
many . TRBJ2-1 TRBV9 CASSVAGRSYNEQFF TGTGCCAGCAGCGTAGCCGGGAGAAGTTACAATGAGCAGTTCTTC
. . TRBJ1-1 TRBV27 CASRWGIRGVGAFF TGTGCCAGCCGTTGGGGGATCAGGGGAGTCGGAGCTTTCTTT
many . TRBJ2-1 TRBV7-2 CASSLRDLNEQFF TGTGCCAGCAGCTTGAGGGACCTCAATGAGCAGTTCTTC
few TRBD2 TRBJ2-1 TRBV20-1 CSATSPGLSHAAGGIVEQFF TGCAGTGCCACCTCCCCGGGACTATCCCACGCCGCGGGGGGCATAGTCGAGCAGTTCTTC
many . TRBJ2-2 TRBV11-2 CASTMPPAVDGELFF TGTGCCAGCACTATGCCACCGGCCGTGGACGGGGAGCTGTTTTTT
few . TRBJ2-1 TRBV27 CASSLSGDSNEQFF TGTGCCAGCAGTTTATCCGGTGACAGCAATGAGCAGTTCTTC
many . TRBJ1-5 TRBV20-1 CSARARGATQPQHF TGCAGTGCTAGGGCAAGGGGGGCTACTCAGCCCCAGCATTTT
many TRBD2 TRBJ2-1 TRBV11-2 CASSYRDYSDEQFF TGTGCCAGCAGTTATCGGGACTATAGTGATGAGCAGTTCTTC
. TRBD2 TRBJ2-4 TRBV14 CASSPSPGLAGEWAKNIQYF TGTGCCAGCAGCCCCAGTCCCGGACTAGCGGGAGAATGGGCCAAAAACATTCAGTACTTC
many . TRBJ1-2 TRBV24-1 CATSDLQPRTGLYGYTF TGTGCCACCAGTGATTTGCAACCCAGGACGGGCCTCTATGGCTACACCTTC
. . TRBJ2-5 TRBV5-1 CASSLDSSKGETQYF TGCGCCAGCAGCTTGGACAGTTCCAAAGGGGAGACCCAGTACTTC
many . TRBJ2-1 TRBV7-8 CASAAGGLKKNEQFF TGTGCCAGCGCCGCCGGGGGGCTAAAGAAAAATGAGCAGTTCTTC
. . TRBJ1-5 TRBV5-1 CASSPVGGRNQPQHF TGCGCCAGCAGCCCCGTAGGAGGGCGAAATCAGCCCCAGCATTTT
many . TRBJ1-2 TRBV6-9 CASSYPSGYTF TGTGCCAGCAGTTACCCTTCTGGCTACACCTTC
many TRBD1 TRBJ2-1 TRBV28 CASSLRGGKQFF TGTGCCAGCAGTCTCCGAGGGGGCAAGCAGTTCTTC
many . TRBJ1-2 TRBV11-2 CASSQGASRSYGYTF TGTGCCAGCAGCCAAGGAGCCTCGAGGAGCTATGGCTACACCTTC
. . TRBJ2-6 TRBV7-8 CASSFRPRERGANVLTF TGTGCCAGCAGCTTCAGGCCAAGGGAACGGGGGGCCAACGTCCTGACTTTC
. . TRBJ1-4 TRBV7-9 CASSSVDYEKLFF TGTGCCAGCAGTTCCGTGGACTATGAAAAACTGTTTTTT
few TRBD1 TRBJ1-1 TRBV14 CASSHDTGGGYTEAFF TGTGCCAGCAGCCACGATACAGGGGGTGGGTATACTGAAGCTTTCTTT
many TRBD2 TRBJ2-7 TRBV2 CASSVRGRSFTAQYEQYF TGTGCCAGCAGTGTGCGCGGGAGATCCTTCACTGCCCAATACGAGCAGTACTTC
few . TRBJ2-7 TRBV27 CASRYRDSYEQYF TGTGCCAGCAGGTACAGGGACTCCTACGAGCAGTACTTC
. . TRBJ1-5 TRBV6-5 CASSYGPGGRQPQHF TGTGCCAGCAGTTACGGGCCGGGGGGCAGGCAGCCCCAGCATTTT
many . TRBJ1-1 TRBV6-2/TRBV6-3 CASREQGNTEAFF TGTGCCAGCAGGGAACAGGGGAACACTGAAGCTTTCTTT
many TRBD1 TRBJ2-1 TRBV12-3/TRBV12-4 CASSFGTGSHEQFF TGTGCCAGCAGTTTTGGGACAGGGAGTCATGAGCAGTTCTTC
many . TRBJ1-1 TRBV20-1 CSARVGDTMNTEAFF TGCAGTGCTAGAGTCGGGGACACCATGAACACTGAAGCTTTCTTT
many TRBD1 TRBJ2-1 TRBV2 CASSTDRDYNEQFF TGTGCCAGCAGTACGGACAGGGACTACAATGAGCAGTTCTTC
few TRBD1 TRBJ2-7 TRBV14 CASSQPGQTGYEQYF TGTGCCAGCAGCCAACCGGGACAGACGGGCTACGAGCAGTACTTC
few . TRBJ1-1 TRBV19 CASSIWGETEAFF TGTGCCAGTAGTATCTGGGGGGAGACTGAAGCTTTCTTT
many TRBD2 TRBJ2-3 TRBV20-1 CSAHGTSGGTDTQYF TGCAGTGCCCACGGGACTAGCGGCGGCACAGATACGCAGTATTTT
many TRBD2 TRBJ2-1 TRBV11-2 CASSSAEHRTSGGLYNEQFF TGTGCCAGCAGCTCCGCCGAACACCGGACTAGCGGGGGGCTCTACAATGAGCAGTTCTTC
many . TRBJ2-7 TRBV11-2 CASNLDGSYEQYF TGTGCCAGCAACCTGGACGGATCCTACGAGCAGTACTTC
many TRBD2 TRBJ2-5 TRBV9 CASSVTSGGHQETQYF TGTGCCAGCAGCGTAACTAGCGGGGGCCACCAAGAGACCCAGTACTTC
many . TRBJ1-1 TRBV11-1 CASSLEFQGQTEAFF TGTGCCAGCAGCTTAGAGTTTCAGGGGCAGACTGAAGCTTTCTTT
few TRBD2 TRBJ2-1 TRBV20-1 CSARSQGLAGGLSYNEQFF TGCAGTGCACGCTCCCAGGGCCTAGCGGGGGGATTGTCCTACAATGAGCAGTTCTTC
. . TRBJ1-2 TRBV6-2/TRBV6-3 CASSYRSGRDYGYTF TGTGCCAGCAGTTACCGGTCAGGGAGAGACTATGGCTACACCTTC
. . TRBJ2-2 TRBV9 CASSVEWGGELFF TGTGCCAGCAGCGTAGAGTGGGGCGGGGAGCTGTTTTTT
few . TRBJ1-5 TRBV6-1 CASRTGVEQPQHF TGTGCCAGCCGAACGGGGGTCGAACAGCCCCAGCATTTT